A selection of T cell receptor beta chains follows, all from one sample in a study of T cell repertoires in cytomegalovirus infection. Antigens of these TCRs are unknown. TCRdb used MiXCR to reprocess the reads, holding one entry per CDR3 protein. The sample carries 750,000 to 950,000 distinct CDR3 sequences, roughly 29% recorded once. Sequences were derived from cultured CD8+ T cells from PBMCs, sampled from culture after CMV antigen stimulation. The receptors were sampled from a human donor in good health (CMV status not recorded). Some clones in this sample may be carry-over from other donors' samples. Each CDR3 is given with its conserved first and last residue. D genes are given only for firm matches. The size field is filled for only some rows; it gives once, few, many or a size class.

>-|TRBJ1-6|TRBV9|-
CASSSTQGRNSPLHF
TGTGCCAGCAGCTCAACTCAGGGTAGGAATTCACCCCTCCACTTT
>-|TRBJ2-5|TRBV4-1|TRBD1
CASSPTSGQGETQYF
TGCGCCAGCAGCCCGACCTCGGGACAGGGAGAGACCCAGTACTTC
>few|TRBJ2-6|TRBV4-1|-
CASSQDWEDRSGANVLTF
TGCGCCAGCAGCCAAGATTGGGAAGACAGGTCCGGGGCCAACGTCCTGACTTTC
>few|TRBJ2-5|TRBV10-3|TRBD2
CAISDRAGGPETQYF
TGTGCCATCAGTGACCGAGCGGGGGGGCCGGAGACCCAGTACTTC
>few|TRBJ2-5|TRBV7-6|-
CASSLVGPKETQYF
TGTGCCAGCAGCTTAGTCGGACCCAAGGAGACCCAGTACTTC
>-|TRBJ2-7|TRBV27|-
CASHFVGSSYEQYF
TGTGCCAGCCATTTTGTCGGGAGCTCCTACGAGCAGTACTTC
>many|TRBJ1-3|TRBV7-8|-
CASSSKAGLTPAGNTIYF
TGTGCCAGCAGCTCAAAGGCTGGCCTGACTCCCGCTGGAAACACCATATATTTT
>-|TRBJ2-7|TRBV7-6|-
CVSSSGALYEQYF
TGTGTCAGCAGCTCGGGGGCCCTCTACGAGCAGTACTTC
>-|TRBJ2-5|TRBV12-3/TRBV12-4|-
CASSLSVLTQYF
TGTGCCAGCAGTTTATCCGTCCTAACCCAGTACTTC
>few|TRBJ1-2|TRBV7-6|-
CASSPETGYYGYTF
TGTGCCAGCAGCCCGGAGACAGGCTACTATGGCTACACCTTC
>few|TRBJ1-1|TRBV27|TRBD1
CASSFVQGWTEAFF
TGTGCCAGCAGTTTCGTACAGGGGTGGACTGAAGCTTTCTTT
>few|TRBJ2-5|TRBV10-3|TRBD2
CATTPSGGASGETQYF
TGTGCCACAACCCCCAGCGGGGGGGCCTCGGGAGAGACCCAGTACTTC
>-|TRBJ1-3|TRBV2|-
CATIPTGTVYGNTIYF
TGTGCCACGATCCCTACCGGGACTGTTTATGGAAACACCATATATTTT
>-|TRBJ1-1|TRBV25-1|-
CASGQRNTEAFF
TGTGCCAGCGGACAGAGAAACACTGAAGCTTTCTTT
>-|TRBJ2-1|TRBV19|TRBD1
CASSTRTGNGNEQFF
TGTGCCAGTAGTACCAGGACAGGGAATGGCAATGAGCAGTTCTTC
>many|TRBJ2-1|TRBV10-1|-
CASSESRGTRHNEQFF
TGCGCCAGCAGTGAGTCCCGGGGAACGAGACACAATGAGCAGTTCTTC
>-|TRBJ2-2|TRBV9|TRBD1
CAGGQGAAGELFF
TGTGCAGGGGGACAGGGGGCGGCCGGGGAGCTGTTTTTT
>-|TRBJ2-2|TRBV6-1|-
CASRGGGTRITTGELFF
TGTGCCAGCAGGGGAGGGGGCACCCGAATTACCACCGGGGAGCTGTTTTTT
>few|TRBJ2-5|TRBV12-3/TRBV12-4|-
CASRRGASQETQYF
TGTGCCAGCCGCCGGGGGGCTTCCCAAGAGACCCAGTACTTC
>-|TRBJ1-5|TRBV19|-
CASLGRFNQPQHF
TGTGCCAGTTTGGGCCGCTTCAATCAGCCCCAGCATTTT
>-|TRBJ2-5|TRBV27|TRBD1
CASSITRDRGSETQYF
TGTGCCAGCAGTATCACCCGGGACAGGGGTTCAGAGACCCAGTACTTC
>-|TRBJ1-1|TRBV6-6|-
CASRYTIALTQSTEAFF
TGTGCCAGCAGATATACCATTGCACTGACCCAGAGCACTGAAGCTTTCTTT
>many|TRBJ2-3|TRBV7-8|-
CASSPPQPIVADTQYF
TGTGCCAGCAGCCCACCCCAGCCAATAGTGGCAGATACGCAGTATTTT
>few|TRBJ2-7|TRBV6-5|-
CASRDPFEQYF
TGTGCCAGCAGGGACCCTTTCGAGCAGTACTTC
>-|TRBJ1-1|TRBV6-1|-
CASSERWDGNTEAFF
TGTGCCAGCAGTGAGCGGTGGGATGGGAACACTGAAGCTTTCTTT
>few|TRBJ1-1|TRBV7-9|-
CASNPRRAFF
TGTGCCAGCAACCCCAGAAGGGCTTTCTTT
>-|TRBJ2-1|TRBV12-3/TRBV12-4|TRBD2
CASRNSGGVNEQFF
TGTGCCAGCAGAAATAGCGGGGGGGTCAATGAGCAGTTCTTC
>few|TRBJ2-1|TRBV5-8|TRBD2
CASRLMASGENNEQFF
TGTGCCAGCAGACTAATGGCTAGCGGGGAGAACAATGAGCAGTTCTTC
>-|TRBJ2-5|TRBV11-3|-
CASSPSDVETQYF
TGTGCCAGCAGTCCATCAGATGTAGAGACCCAGTACTTC
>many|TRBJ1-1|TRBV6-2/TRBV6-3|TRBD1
CASRTTGYTEAFF
TGTGCCAGCAGGACGACAGGGTACACTGAAGCTTTCTTT
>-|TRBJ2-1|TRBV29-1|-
CSVEGAQGFSSYNEQFF
TGCAGCGTTGAGGGTGCCCAGGGGTTCAGCTCCTACAATGAGCAGTTCTTC
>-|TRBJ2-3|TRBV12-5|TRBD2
CASGFSTAGGHDDTDTQYF
TGTGCTAGTGGTTTCTCTACCGCGGGGGGACACGACGACACAGATACGCAGTATTTT
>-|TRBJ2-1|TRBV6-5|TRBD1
CASSYATGFNEQFF
TGTGCCAGCAGTTACGCGACAGGGTTCAATGAGCAGTTCTTC
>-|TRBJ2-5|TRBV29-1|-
CSVVRDTETQYF
TGCAGCGTTGTTCGTGATACAGAGACCCAGTACTTC
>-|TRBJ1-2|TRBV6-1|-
CASSELGLTIHGYTF
TGTGCCAGCAGTGAATTGGGGCTAACTATCCATGGCTACACCTTC
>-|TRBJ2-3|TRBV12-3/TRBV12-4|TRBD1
CASYGQDTPDTQYF
TGTGCCAGCTATGGACAGGATACCCCAGATACGCAGTATTTT
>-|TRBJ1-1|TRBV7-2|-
CASARWAGKGQGTEAFF
TGTGCCAGCGCCCGTTGGGCAGGGAAGGGGCAGGGGACTGAAGCTTTCTTT
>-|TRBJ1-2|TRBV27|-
CASSKAGHSNYGYTF
TGTGCCAGCAGTAAGGCGGGACACTCGAACTATGGCTACACCTTC
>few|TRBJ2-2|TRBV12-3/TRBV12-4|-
CASGHPPNGELFF
TGTGCCAGCGGCCACCCCCCCAACGGGGAGCTGTTTTTT
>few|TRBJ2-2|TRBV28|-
CASSLTPWTVANTGELFF
TGTGCCAGCAGTTTAACCCCCTGGACAGTTGCGAACACCGGGGAGCTGTTTTTT
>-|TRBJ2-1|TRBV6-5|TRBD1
CASRLQGHSYNEQFF
TGTGCCAGCAGACTACAGGGGCACTCCTACAATGAGCAGTTCTTC
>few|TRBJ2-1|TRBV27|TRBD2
CASRSGGNNEQFF
TGTGCCAGCCGGAGCGGGGGTAACAATGAGCAGTTCTTC